The following is a TCR beta chain sequence with its context. Its antigen is unidentified. TCRbeta library preparation incorporated unique molecular identifiers. TCRdb re-analysed the PCR reads in MiXCR, keeping a single row per CDR3 protein. Of over 400,000 distinct CDR3 sequences in the sample, about 40% were seen once. The sample originates from a study of T-cell reconstitution after alpha-beta-depleted transplantation in children. Broader study findings: Reported findings indicate that, about two months after transplant, alpha-beta T cells came from several hundred expanded clones, which were derived from non-depleted graft cells.

This CDR3 region has 15 residues. The junction had 8 bases not matched to a gene; V was cut back by 3 bases and J by 7 bases. Germline values: CDR1 SGHDT, CDR2 YYEEEE. The specimen was PBMCs, collected before TCRalphabeta/CD19-depleted stem cell transplant. The clonotype comes from a girl between 2 and 10 years old with aplastic anemia, due to receive a stem cell transplant. The chain has TRBV5-6 and TRBJ2-7, with TRBD1 identical over 12 bases. CDR3 amino acids: CASSYGTGGVREQYF. The CDR3, as DNA: TGTGCCAGCAGCTACGGGACAGGGGGCGTGAGGGAGCAGTACTTC.